This is a list of T cell receptor beta chains from one sample in a study of blood T cell repertoires in COVID-19. Data came from immunoSEQ multiplex PCR; TCRdb stores just in-frame clones and leaves some out. The sample lists tens of thousands of clones, approximately 90% occurring once. Material: peripheral blood. Receptors were obtained from a middle-aged man with acute or convalescent COVID-19. Each CDR3 is given without its conserved first and last residue. The order of the fields is V gene, CDR3 length, CDR3 protein.

v_gene: TRBV19; len: 10; CDR3aa: ASTFGDYGYT
v_gene: TRBV7-9; len: 13; CDR3aa: ASRPSRTGNYGYT
v_gene: TRBV25-1; len: 13; CDR3aa: ASSVRGTGIDGYT
v_gene: TRBV23-1; len: 13; CDR3aa: ASSQALDRGYGYT
v_gene: TRBV5-1; len: 13; CDR3aa: ASSLGGVLNYGYT
v_gene: TRBV5-1; len: 12; CDR3aa: ATGTGVTNEKLF
v_gene: TRBV3-1/TRBV3-2; len: 13; CDR3aa: ASSIRQGRTDTQY
v_gene: TRBV7-2; len: 12; CDR3aa: ASSPGQGWGKAF
v_gene: TRBV7-2; len: 13; CDR3aa: ASSFRTRGKETQY
v_gene: TRBV27; len: 14; CDR3aa: ASSLGLGLAANEQF
v_gene: TRBV23-1; len: 10; CDR3aa: ASSGTEGGYT
v_gene: TRBV19; len: 13; CDR3aa: ASTITGGPSDEQF
v_gene: TRBV7-9; len: 13; CDR3aa: ASSLTGAGYNEQF
v_gene: TRBV15; len: 13; CDR3aa: ATSSAGQATDTQY
v_gene: TRBV6-2/TRBV6-3; len: 14; CDR3aa: ASSLISGGAWETQY
v_gene: TRBV11-2; len: 11; CDR3aa: ASRFSGSHEQY
v_gene: TRBV5-4; len: 13; CDR3aa: ASSNRDLGNYEQY
v_gene: TRBV7-3; len: 14; CDR3aa: ASSLTSTGRANEQF
v_gene: TRBV2; len: 12; CDR3aa: ASSQRDGTDTQY
v_gene: TRBV2; len: 14; CDR3aa: ASSVQQGLSTTEAF
v_gene: TRBV6-6; len: 14; CDR3aa: ASSYGFDRRGAEAF
v_gene: TRBV5-4; len: 14; CDR3aa: ASSLSPLLGRTEAF
v_gene: TRBV9; len: 11; CDR3aa: ASSAQQGSGYT
v_gene: TRBV5-4; len: 14; CDR3aa: ASSPDSGASYNEQF
v_gene: TRBV6-5; len: 13; CDR3aa: ASSPGTSGRNEQF
v_gene: TRBV7-2; len: 12; CDR3aa: ASSETSGEREQY
v_gene: TRBV5-1; len: 11; CDR3aa: ASSPDSDYGYT
v_gene: TRBV5-4; len: 14; CDR3aa: ASSLDGTSGINEQF
v_gene: TRBV4-3; len: 12; CDR3aa: ASSRDRGQDGYT
v_gene: TRBV7-8; len: 13; CDR3aa: ASSLVTVAQGTQY
v_gene: TRBV6-2/TRBV6-3; len: 12; CDR3aa: ASSPERALTEAF
v_gene: TRBV6-2/TRBV6-3; len: 13; CDR3aa: ASSYAREGKNIQY
v_gene: TRBV19; len: 11; CDR3aa: ASSIRGADGYT
v_gene: TRBV11-1; len: 11; CDR3aa: ASSIPGTDTQY
v_gene: TRBV2; len: 10; CDR3aa: ASGERREGYT
v_gene: TRBV7-3; len: 13; CDR3aa: ASSKTGGADQPQH
v_gene: TRBV10-3; len: 14; CDR3aa: AISESGGGGQETQY
v_gene: TRBV20-1; len: 9; CDR3aa: SARVNGELF
v_gene: TRBV30; len: 12; CDR3aa: ASLRQTSYNEQF
v_gene: TRBV2; len: 13; CDR3aa: ASSQGTSGRSEQF
v_gene: TRBV18; len: 15; CDR3aa: ASSPNPGAGATGELF
v_gene: TRBV25-1; len: 12; CDR3aa: ASSEWRRGETQY
v_gene: TRBV6-5; len: 11; CDR3aa: ASAGGRGEKLF
v_gene: TRBV30; len: 13; CDR3aa: AWSLHRGAHNEQF
v_gene: TRBV5-1; len: 12; CDR3aa: ATRDPLGGYGYT
v_gene: TRBV19; len: 10; CDR3aa: ASKGPNQPQH
v_gene: TRBV7-2; len: 11; CDR3aa: ASSFQGQETQY
v_gene: TRBV19; len: 13; CDR3aa: ASRRRGNRDGELF
v_gene: TRBV6-1; len: 12; CDR3aa: ASSDRAANQPQH
v_gene: TRBV5-5; len: 11; CDR3aa: ASTERQDGSLH
v_gene: TRBV10-3; len: 12; CDR3aa: ATRRGDSGNTIY
v_gene: TRBV7-8; len: 15; CDR3aa: ASSLASGGGNTGELF
v_gene: TRBV5-6; len: 15; CDR3aa: ASSSLQGPSGANVLT